The TCR beta chain under discussion was sequenced for a study of T cell responses to AZD1222 COVID-19 vaccine. Study conclusions and caveats: Clonal diversity may have been underestimated, and the donors were mostly white British, with more females than males. With two AZD1222 doses given, Spike-specific TCR breadth and depth both rose. Reports say nearly half of spike-specific TCRs go after unmutated variant regions. The study identified only 6 or 7 AZD1222 recipients as seropositive at baseline.

Some clones are missing from TCRdb's copy, which holds only in-frame ones; the method was immunoSEQ multiplex PCR. The table shows 60,000 to 95,000 clones, with around 87% occurring only once. Remarks on this clone: What it binds is unknown.

The germline gives CDR1 SQVTM, CDR2 ANQGSEA. The CDR3 contains 12 residues. Trimming cost V 6 bases and J 4 bases, with 12 bases left between them. The clonotype comes from an adult who received the AZD1222 COVID-19 vaccine. The sequenced sample was peripheral blood, obtained 28 days after the second AZD1222 dose. This sequence joins TRBV29-1 and TRBJ1-1; D might be TRBD1 (5 bases). Here the CDR3 reads CSVLGQSTEAFF. The CDR3, as DNA: TGCAGCGTCTTAGGACAATCCACTGAAGCTTTCTTT.